The 25 T cell receptor beta chains below all came from one sample that was sequenced in a study of Ad26.COV2.S vaccination and SARS-CoV-2 variants. TCRdb keeps only in-frame clones here, not all; method: immunoSEQ multiplex PCR. Here the sample spans around 500,000 clones, 80% to 90% being singletons. Treatment specified: around 19 received Ad26.COV2.S at low or high dose, single or two shots; about 5 received placebo; per-sample allocation not given. Day 63 following the first vaccine or placebo injection was when the samples were taken. The sample was peripheral blood, taken in a trial of Ad26.COV2.S vaccine versus placebo. Receptor source: a person aged 18-65 years who received the Ad26.COV2.S COVID-19 vaccine or a placebo.

This chain connects TRBV6-5 to TRBJ1-2, with D uncertain. CDR1 and CDR2 (germline): MNHEY, SVGAGI. This CDR3 has 14 residues. Trimming pared 2 bases from V and 8 bases from J, leaving 15 bases between. The DNA of the CDR3 is TGTGCCAGCAGTTACGGAGACCCAACCCGGGGCTACACCTTC. Protein product: CASSYGDPTRGYTF.

This clone was observed a few times. The CDR3 sequence is CASTSGSGQPQHF. CDR3 DNA sequence: TGTGCCAGCACTTCAGGGTCTGGTCAGCCCCAGCATTTT. The V gene is TRBV5-5, the J gene TRBJ1-5, with D possibly being TRBD1 (5 bases). The CDR3 is made up of 13 amino acids. The germline CDR1 and CDR2 sequences are SGHKS and YYEKEE (reference sequence). V shed 6 bases and J shed 6 bases, with 13 bases lying between them.

The chain is built from TRBV3-1 (or the pseudogene TRBV3-2) and TRBJ2-6; the D gene is possibly TRBD1 (5 bases). The CDR3 spans 18 residues. V was trimmed by 0 bases and J by 0 bases, leaving 12 bases between them. The germline gives CDR1 LGHDT, CDR2 YNNKEL (reference sequence). The CDR3 region has the DNA TGTGCCAGCAGCCAAGATTGGGGCAGACCCTCTGGGGCCAACGTCCTGACTTTC. This translates into CASSQDWGRPSGANVLTF.

The V call is TRBV3-1 (or the pseudogene TRBV3-2), the J call TRBJ2-4, with D perhaps TRBD2 (5 bases). V lost 4 bases and J lost 9, with 13 bases in between. CDR3 length equals 13 residues. The germline V gene encodes CDR1 LGHDT and CDR2 YNNKEL (reference sequence). Here the CDR3 reads CASSRYESGIQYF. The CDR3 DNA is TGTGCCAGCAGCCGGTACGAAAGCGGCATTCAGTACTTC.

The chain recombines TRBV5-6 with TRBJ2-3; the D gene is possibly TRBD1 (5 bases). Germline-derived CDR1 and CDR2 are SGHDT and YYEEEE. The CDR3 extends over 15 amino acids. Trimming pared 4 bases from V and 5 bases from J, leaving 17 bases between. The DNA for the CDR3 is TGTGCCAGCAGCCCCAAGGGGCAGACGGGAGATACGCAGTATTTT. Its translation is CASSPKGQTGDTQYF. Filled out from reference TRBV5-6 and TRBJ2-3, the complete variable domain reads DAGVTQSPTHLIKTRGQQVTLRCSPKSGHDTVSWYQQALGQGPQFIFQYYEEEERQRGNFPDRFSGHQFPNYSSELNVNALLLGDSALYLCASSPKGQTGDTQYFGPGTRLTVL.

V gene TRBV7-2 combines with J gene TRBJ1-2, with a possible D match to TRBD1 (5 bases). Looked up from germline, CDR1 is SGHTA and CDR2 is FQGNSA. V was clipped by 3 bases and J by 5 bases, with 16 bases between them. The CDR3 covers 15 residues. CDR3 sequence (DNA): TGTGCCAGCAGCTTGGGACCGGGACGGACATATGGCTACACCTTC. The encoded protein is CASSLGPGRTYGYTF.

The J gene is TRBJ1-1, the V gene TRBV6-2 or TRBV6-3; D call uncertain. Germline assignment: CDR1 MNHEY and CDR2 SVGEGT. Trimming removed 5 bases at V and 5 bases at J, with 12 bases between. The CDR3 spans 13 residues. CDR3 loop: CASSTLGGTEAFF. The CDR3 DNA follows: TGTGCCAGCAGTACACTCGGTGGGACTGAAGCTTTCTTT.

The chain has TRBV3-1 (or the pseudogene TRBV3-2) and TRBJ2-3, with TRBD2 identical over 9 bases. Germline loops: CDR1 LGHDT, CDR2 YNNKEL (reference sequence). The CDR3 consists of 16 residues. Trimming removed 0 bases from V and 11 bases from J; junction bases left unmatched: 12. The CDR3 here is CASSQESGGSGRLQYF. CDR3 DNA: TGTGCCAGCAGCCAAGAGTCCGGTGGGAGCGGGAGGCTGCAGTATTTT.

The chain carries TRBV4-1 and TRBJ2-2; the match to TRBD2 covers 8 bases. Germline lookup yields CDR1 MGHRA and CDR2 YSYEKL. Germline trimming cut 0 bases from V and 4 bases from J; bases unmatched to any gene: 7. CDR3 length equals 17 residues. The CDR3 bases are TGCGCCAGCAGCCAAGATAGCGGGGACACACCCACCGGGGAGCTGTTTTTT. It encodes CASSQDSGDTPTGELFF.

The chain joins TRBV6-5 to TRBJ1-1; D remains ambiguous. The germline CDR1 and CDR2 sequences are MNHEY and SVGAGI. The V gene lost 0 bases and the J gene lost 1 base, with 6 bases spanning the gap. This CDR3 is built from 14 residues. In DNA form, the CDR3 reads TGTGCCAGCAGTTACTCGAAACAGAACACTGAAGCTTTCTTT. It specifies CASSYSKQNTEAFF.

This sequence joins TRBV2 and TRBJ2-7, with D perhaps TRBD1 or TRBD2 (5 bases each). The CDR3 runs to 14 residues. Germline V lookup: CDR1 SNHLY, CDR2 FYNNEI. Trimming shortened V by 6 bases and J by 0 bases, and 12 bases separated the two germline ends. The CDR3 DNA is TGTGCCAGCAGACCGGGGACGGTCTCCTACGAGCAGTACTTC. This translates into CASRPGTVSYEQYF.

V is TRBV6-5 and J is TRBJ2-7; D possibly matches TRBD1 or TRBD2 (6 bases each). The length of the CDR3 is 15 residues. The V end lost 6 bases, the J end lost 0 bases, and 15 bases lay between the germline ends. CDR1 is MNHEY, CDR2 SVGAGI, per germline. In DNA form, the CDR3 reads TGTGCCAGCAGGACCACGGGGGCCAGCTCCTACGAGCAGTACTTC. Residues: CASRTTGASSYEQYF.

The chain has TRBV4-1 and TRBJ2-7, with 11 bases matching TRBD2. Unmatched junction bases numbered 14, after V lost 4 bases and J lost 6 bases. From germline, CDR1 is MGHRA and CDR2 YSYEKL. The CDR3 runs to 17 residues. CDR3 residues: CASSPGPFLAGGGEQYF. The DNA of the CDR3 is TGCGCCAGCAGCCCCGGTCCGTTTCTAGCGGGAGGAGGCGAGCAGTACTTC.

V gene TRBV6-5 combines with J gene TRBJ2-2, with D unresolved. V lost 4 bases and J lost 4, with 10 bases in between. Germline CDR1 MNHEY, CDR2 SVGAGI. This CDR3 comprises 14 residues. The CDR3 DNA reads as TGTGCCAGCAGTTTACCAACTCCCACCGGGGAGCTGTTTTTT. Protein product: CASSLPTPTGELFF.

This clone showed up just once. The gene calls are TRBV5-1 and TRBJ1-5, with a tentative D call TRBD1 (5 bases). CDR3 length equals 13 residues. The germline CDR1 and CDR2 sequences are SGHRS and YFSETQ. Trimming removed 2 bases at V and 7 bases at J, with 10 bases between. The CDR3 coding sequence is TGCGCCAGCAGCTTCCAGGGAGACCAGCCCCAGCATTTT. It specifies CASSFQGDQPQHF.

The rearrangement joins TRBV19 to TRBJ1-1, with 7 bases identical to TRBD1. From germline, CDR1 is LNHDA and CDR2 SQIVND (reference sequence). V lost 4 bases to trimming and J lost 8 bases; unmatched junction nucleotides: 16. This CDR3 has 16 residues. In DNA form, the CDR3 reads TGTGCCAGTAGTAGGTGGCCGGGACAGCCCACTGGGGAAGCTTTCTTT. This gives the protein CASSRWPGQPTGEAFF.

The chain uses TRBV10-3 and TRBJ1-2; D may be TRBD1 (6 bases). The CDR3 is made up of 16 amino acids. CDR1 is ENHRY, CDR2 SYGVKD, per germline. Trimming took off 6 bases at V and 3 bases at J, with 20 bases between the two ends. The CDR3 protein is CAISHPYREGDYGYTF. CDR3 nucleotide sequence: TGTGCCATCAGCCACCCTTACAGGGAAGGTGACTATGGCTACACCTTC.

V gene TRBV14 combines with J gene TRBJ2-1, with TRBD2 matching over 9 bases. The CDR3 extends over 16 amino acids. The germline CDR1 and CDR2 sequences are SGHDN and FVKESK. V trimming: 4 bases; J trimming: 6 bases; junction bases outside the gene matches: 10. The CDR3 DNA sequence: TGTGCCAGCAGCCGATTGCGGGGGGGCCTGGGCAATGAGCAGTTCTTC. Protein: CASSRLRGGLGNEQFF.

Comment on this clone: This same CDR3 is encoded by further DNA sequences in the sample. The chain uses TRBV29-1 and TRBJ1-1, with D hard to call. V gave up 3 bases and J gave up 1 base, with 6 bases separating them. Germline values: CDR1 SQVTM, CDR2 ANQGSEA. The CDR3 is 12 amino acids. The CDR3 spells CSVDRGNTEAFF. Here the CDR3 DNA reads TGCAGCGTTGATCGGGGGAACACTGAAGCTTTCTTT. Variable domain in full (rest from reference TRBV29-1 and TRBJ1-1): SAVISQKPSRDICQRGTSLTIQCQVDSQVTMMFWYRQQPGQSLTLIATANQGSEATYESGFVIDKFPISRPNLTFSTLTVSNMSPEDSSIYLCSVDRGNTEAFFGQGTRLTVV.

The chain's CDR3 is CASSSHSGSGTDTQYF. As DNA, the CDR3 is TGTGCCAGCAGTTCCCATAGCGGGAGTGGCACAGATACGCAGTATTTT. J is TRBJ2-3 and V is TRBV28, with 9 bases fitting TRBD2. The CDR3 is 16 residues long. Germline loops: CDR1 MDHEN, CDR2 SYDVKM. Trimming cost V 4 bases and J 1 base; bases outside gene matches: 6.

V and J are TRBV7-9 and TRBJ1-4; D not resolved. The germline V gene encodes CDR1 SEHNR and CDR2 FQNEAQ (reference sequence). V lost 3 bases and J lost 3, with 5 bases in between. This CDR3 is 13 amino acids long. CDR3 in amino acids: CASSFSANEKLFF. The CDR3 bases are TGTGCCAGCAGCTTCAGTGCTAATGAAAAACTGTTTTTT.

This rearrangement joins TRBV7-6 to TRBJ2-2, with 7 bases matching TRBD1. V trimming: 5 bases; J trimming: 4 bases; junction bases outside the gene matches: 7. CDR3 size: 15 residues. CDR1 is SGHVS, CDR2 FNYEAQ, per germline. Here the CDR3 DNA reads TGTGCCAGCAGCCTAAGACAGGGTCTCACCGGGGAGCTGTTTTTT. As protein: CASSLRQGLTGELFF.

The CDR3 bases are TGCAGCGTTGGGAGCGGGGTCAACGCCAAAAACATTCAGTACTTC. This translates into CSVGSGVNAKNIQYF. The chain employs TRBV29-1 and TRBJ2-4; 7 positions agree with TRBD2. This CDR3 region has 15 residues. J gave up 1 base and V 4 bases, and 7 bases lay outside the gene matches. The germline gives CDR1 SQVTM, CDR2 ANQGSEA.

The chain has TRBV28 and TRBJ2-1, with 9 nucleotides matching TRBD2. The CDR3 is 16 amino acids. The J segment lost 9 bases and the V segment lost 4 bases, leaving 13 bases of the junction unmatched. Germline V gene lookup returns CDR1 MDHEN and CDR2 SYDVKM. CDR3 bases: TGTGCCAGCAGTTCCGTCGGGGCGGGAGGGCCGCTTGAGCAGTTCTTC. Amino acids: CASSSVGAGGPLEQFF.

The chain couples TRBV11-2 to TRBJ1-2; TRBD1 aligns across 8 bases. Germline V gives CDR1 SGHAT, CDR2 FQNNGV. This CDR3 comprises 18 residues. After removal of 1 base from V and 4 bases from J, the junction contained 14 bases not matched to a gene. The CDR3 spells CASSLGTGIVIAPYGYTF. CDR3 nucleotides: TGTGCCAGCAGCTTAGGGACAGGGATCGTCATTGCCCCCTATGGCTACACCTTC.